This passage covers 21 T cell receptor beta chains from one sample sequenced in a study of radiation and T cells in renal cell carcinoma. Sequencing used immunoSEQ multiplex PCR; TCRdb keeps in-frame clones, though not all of them. Among about 130,000 clones, 81% were seen once, and the ten largest hold 1.9%. Time point given: blood 2 weeks post-SBRT. Regarding treatment: 15 Gy SBRT to primary tumor, nephrectomy 4 weeks later. Material: blood, obtained from a patient whose treatment included radiotherapy and nephrectomy. Receptors originate from a woman aged 55-69 years with renal cell carcinoma.

V gene TRBV19 combines with J gene TRBJ1-4; D gene ambiguous. The CDR3 consists of 12 residues. CDR1 is LNHDA, CDR2 SQIVND, per germline (reference sequence). V lost 1 base and J 8 bases, leaving 5 bases between the germline ends. The CDR3 region has the DNA TGTGCCAGTAGTATAGCATCCGAAAAACTGTTTTTT. Residues: CASSIASEKLFF.

This chain joins TRBV19 and TRBJ1-4, with TRBD1 matching 10 bases. The CDR3 sequence is 17 residues long. CDR1 LNHDA and CDR2 SQIVND come from the germline V gene (reference sequence). V lost 5 bases to trimming and J lost 0 bases; unmatched junction nucleotides: 6. The CDR3 region has the DNA TGTGCCAGTAGTTCACGGACAGGGGGAACAACTAATGAAAAACTGTTTTTT. This gives the protein CASSSRTGGTTNEKLFF.

J is TRBJ2-7 and V is TRBV4-3; D remains unclear. The CDR3 has 13 residues. Germline V gene sequence: CDR1 LGHNA, CDR2 YSLEER. Trimming took 0 bases from V and 4 from J, leaving 7 bases between them. The CDR3 sequence: CASSQERAYEQYF. In DNA form, the CDR3 reads TGCGCCAGCAGCCAAGAAAGAGCGTACGAGCAGTACTTC.

V gene TRBV25-1 combines with J gene TRBJ1-2, with 8 positions matching TRBD1. The germline V gene encodes CDR1 MGHDK and CDR2 SYGVNS. CDR3 length equals 15 residues. V dropped 5 bases and J dropped 4; count of bases not matched to a gene: 9. CDR3 in DNA: TGTGCCAGCAGTTGGTACAGGGGGAGCGGCTATGGCTACACCTTC. Encoded protein: CASSWYRGSGYGYTF.

This chain joins TRBV19 and TRBJ1-5; 12 positions match TRBD1. Germline CDR1 and CDR2: LNHDA and SQIVND (reference sequence). The CDR3 is 14 amino acids. The V segment lost 4 bases and the J segment 9 bases; nucleotides outside the gene matches: 4. CDR3: CASSTGTGGWPQHF. CDR3 nucleotide sequence: TGTGCCAGTAGTACAGGGACAGGGGGCTGGCCCCAGCATTTT. Complete variable domain (other parts from reference TRBV19 and TRBJ1-5): DGGITQSPKYLFRKEGQNVTLSCEQNLNHDAMYWYRQDPGQGLRLIYYSQIVNDFQKGDIAEGYSVSREKKESFPLTVTSAQKNPTAFYLCASSTGTGGWPQHFGDGTRLSIL.

This sequence joins TRBV14 and TRBJ1-1; tentative D call: TRBD1 (5 bases). The CDR3 extends over 13 amino acids. The germline V and J ends were trimmed by 4 bases and 3 bases, with 9 bases remaining between them. The germline gives CDR1 SGHDN, CDR2 FVKESK. The CDR3 spells CASSLQAYTEAFF. Written as DNA, the CDR3 is TGTGCCAGCAGCCTACAGGCTTACACTGAAGCTTTCTTT.

The chain couples TRBV6-5 to TRBJ2-5, with TRBD2 matching 12 bases. Germline loops: CDR1 MNHEY, CDR2 SVGAGI. The CDR3 contains 15 residues. V gave up 4 bases and J gave up 6 bases; unmatched junction bases: 6. The CDR3 loop reads CASSSTSGRWKTQYF. CDR3 coding DNA: TGTGCCAGCAGTTCAACTAGCGGGAGGTGGAAGACCCAGTACTTC.

The rearrangement links TRBV29-1 to TRBJ1-1; D is ambiguous. The CDR3 totals 13 residues. V was shortened by 5 bases and J by 1 base, with 11 bases between the two germline ends. From germline, CDR1 is SQVTM and CDR2 ANQGSEA. CDR3 sequence reads: CSVRWSQNTEAFF. The CDR3, as DNA: TGCAGCGTTCGGTGGAGTCAGAACACTGAAGCTTTCTTT.

The chain is built from TRBV5-4 and TRBJ2-3, with 7 nucleotides matching TRBD1. This CDR3 region has 16 residues. Per germline, CDR1 SGHNT and CDR2 YYREEE (reference sequence). V was pared by 0 bases and J by 4 bases, with 8 bases of the junction left unmatched. CDR3 in DNA: TGTGCCAGCAGCTTGGCCCTAGGACAGGCTTCAGATACGCAGTATTTT. This translates into CASSLALGQASDTQYF.

This clone was picked up one time. Other nucleotide sequences from this sample produce the same CDR3. The rearrangement links TRBV2 to TRBJ2-7, with 8 bases that match TRBD1. V dropped 3 bases and J dropped 0; count of bases not matched to a gene: 1. This CDR3 spans 14 amino acids. CDR1 is SNHLY, CDR2 FYNNEI, per germline. The CDR3 loop is CASSDGTGSYEQYF. CDR3 nucleotides: TGTGCCAGCAGTGACGGGACAGGCTCCTACGAGCAGTACTTC. Looking up the rest from reference TRBV2 and TRBJ2-7 gives the full variable domain: EPEVTQTPSHQVTQMGQEVILRCVPISNHLYFYWYRQILGQKVEFLVSFYNNEISEKSEIFDDQFSVERPDGSNFTLKIRSTKLEDSAMYFCASSDGTGSYEQYFGPGTRLTVT.

J is TRBJ2-2 and V is TRBV9; D is undetermined. Germline V gives CDR1 SGDLS, CDR2 YYNGEE. The CDR3 consists of 14 residues. V was clipped by 0 bases and J by 6 bases, with 9 bases between them. The CDR3 region has the DNA TGTGCCAGCAGCGTAGTCATGGTTCCCGGGGAGCTGTTTTTT. Translation: CASSVVMVPGELFF. Based on the CDR3 plus reference TRBV9 and TRBJ2-2, the full variable domain is DSGVTQTPKHLITATGQRVTLRCSPRSGDLSVYWYQQSLDQGLQFLIQYYNGEERAKGNILERFSAQQFPDLHSELNLSSLELGDSALYFCASSVVMVPGELFFGEGSRLTVL.

This clone was seen a few times. The rearrangement links TRBV19 to TRBJ2-1, with D possibly being TRBD1 (6 bases). Trimming removed 7 bases at V and 4 bases at J, with 11 bases between. The CDR3 is 13 amino acids. The germline V gene has CDR1 LNHDA and CDR2 SQIVND (reference sequence). The chain's CDR3 is CASKRGGYNEQFF. CDR3 in DNA: TGTGCCAGTAAACGAGGGGGTTACAATGAGCAGTTCTTC. Full variable domain (rest looked up from reference TRBV19 and TRBJ2-1): DGGITQSPKYLFRKEGQNVTLSCEQNLNHDAMYWYRQDPGQGLRLIYYSQIVNDFQKGDIAEGYSVSREKKESFPLTVTSAQKNPTAFYLCASKRGGYNEQFFGPGTRLTVL.

The V call is TRBV25-1, the J call TRBJ2-5, with D possibly TRBD1 on 6 matching bases. V lost 6 bases and J lost 11, with 25 bases in between. Germline values: CDR1 MGHDK, CDR2 SYGVNS. The CDR3 spans 15 residues. Here the CDR3 reads CASSPLVEQGRIQYF. The CDR3, as DNA: TGTGCCAGCAGCCCCCTTGTTGAACAGGGCCGGATACAGTACTTC.

The V call is TRBV7-6, the J call TRBJ2-1; 9 bases agree with TRBD2. CDR3 length equals 17 residues. Germline trimming cut 4 bases from V and 1 base from J; bases unmatched to any gene: 8. In germline, CDR1 is SGHVS, CDR2 FNYEAQ. This CDR3 reads CASSSRIAGVSYNEQFF. The CDR3 DNA sequence: TGTGCCAGCAGCTCCAGAATAGCGGGGGTATCCTACAATGAGCAGTTCTTC.

The chain joins TRBV6-6 to TRBJ1-1; 8 positions agree with TRBD1. V trimming: 4 bases; J trimming: 6 bases; junction bases outside the gene matches: 13. CDR3 length: 16 amino acids. Germline CDR1 MNHNY, CDR2 SVGAGI (reference sequence). CDR3 DNA: TGTGCCAGCAGTTCTGTCTCCGGGACAGGAGGGGCTGAAGCTTTCTTT. This encodes CASSSVSGTGGAEAFF.

Only a few counts were recorded for this clone. This chain joins TRBV9 and TRBJ1-1; no clear D gene. In germline, CDR1 is SGDLS, CDR2 YYNGEE. The CDR3 extends over 15 amino acids. V was clipped by 0 bases and J by 2 bases, with 11 bases between them. The CDR3 sequence is CASSVGPEINTEAFF. CDR3 DNA: TGTGCCAGCAGCGTAGGCCCAGAGATCAACACTGAAGCTTTCTTT.

The V call is TRBV30, the J call TRBJ2-1; TRBD2 matches at 10 bases. V shed 3 bases, J shed 4 bases, and the junction held 3 bases outside the gene matches. The V gene's germline CDR1 is GTSNPN and CDR2 SVGIG (reference sequence). There are 14 residues in the CDR3. The CDR3, as DNA: TGTGCCTGGAGCGGGACTAGCGATTACAATGAGCAGTTCTTC. Its protein is CAWSGTSDYNEQFF.

This chain uses TRBV6-6 with TRBJ2-7; TRBD1 is a possible D gene (6 bases). The CDR3 covers 14 residues. Germline CDR1 MNHNY, CDR2 SVGAGI (reference sequence). Trimming stripped 4 bases from V and 3 bases from J, with 13 bases between. The CDR3 DNA reads as TGTGCCAGCAGTTCCCGGGACACGATCTACGAGCAGTACTTC. This gives the protein CASSSRDTIYEQYF.

The V call is TRBV6-4, the J call TRBJ2-5; D is perhaps TRBD2 (6 bases). Germline CDR1 MRHNA, CDR2 SNTAGT. V lost 6 bases and J lost 5, with 10 bases in between. The CDR3 runs 12 residues. The DNA for the CDR3 is TGTGCCAGCAGACGACGGGGGGAGACCCAGTACTTC. Translation gives CASRRRGETQYF.

This clone showed up just a few times. V is TRBV7-9 and J is TRBJ1-1, with D maybe TRBD1 (5 bases). Germline values: CDR1 SEHNR, CDR2 FQNEAQ (reference sequence). The CDR3 length is 13 residues. Deletions cut 2 bases from V and 5 bases from J, with 9 bases between. The CDR3: CASSLQGWTEAFF. In DNA, the CDR3 is TGTGCCAGCAGCTTACAGGGATGGACTGAAGCTTTCTTT. Variable domain in full (rest from reference TRBV7-9 and TRBJ1-1): DTGVSQNPRHKITKRGQNVTFRCDPISEHNRLYWYRQTLGQGPEFLTYFQNEAQLEKSRLLSDRFSAERPKGSFSTLEIQRTEQGDSAMYLCASSLQGWTEAFFGQGTRLTVV.

The chain has TRBV5-6 and TRBJ2-7, with D tentatively TRBD2 (6 bases). The CDR3 totals 16 residues. Trimming left V 4 bases short and J 0 bases short, with 17 bases between. The germline CDR1 and CDR2 sequences are SGHDT and YYEEEE. CDR3 amino acids: CASSPLGGVSSYEQYF. In DNA form, the CDR3 reads TGTGCCAGCAGCCCTTTAGGCGGGGTTAGCTCCTACGAGCAGTACTTC.